This entry features one TCR beta chain sequence. Its antigen remains unknown. The protocol was immunoSEQ multiplex PCR, while the TCRdb copy is restricted to in-frame clones and leaves out a portion. The table includes tens of thousands of clones, 85% to 95% detected once. Every patient was affected by relapse after autologous stem cell transplantation, while exposure to brentuximab vedotin was not uniform. Reported best responses ranged across complete response, partial response or progressive disease. The V end lost 5 bases, the J end lost 10 bases, and 17 bases lay between the germline ends. CDR3 length: 13 amino acids. The V gene's germline CDR1 is MNHEY and CDR2 SVGAGI. This sample is drawn from a study of PD-1 blockade in classical Hodgkin lymphoma. Study-wide points: It was among complete responders that baseline diversity resembled that of newly diagnosed patients.

This sample comprised peripheral blood mononuclear cells (PBMCs), obtained at baseline. The chain employs TRBV6-5 and TRBJ1-1; D is ambiguous. This clonotype originated in a human donor with classical Hodgkin lymphoma. The CDR3 region is CASSIGQEVGAFF. The CDR3 DNA follows: TGTGCCAGCAGTATTGGGCAGGAGGTAGGAGCTTTCTTT.